A selection of T cell receptor beta chains follows, all from one sample in a study of blood T cell repertoires in COVID-19. Clones were read by immunoSEQ multiplex PCR, and TCRdb kept only the in-frame ones, dropping some. The data show over 250,000 clones, less than 85% seen once. Material for sequencing was peripheral blood. The receptors originated from a human donor with COVID-19, enrolled during active disease. The donor label of this sample is uncertain. The conserved cysteine and the conserved F or W are not part of the CDR3 here. The order of the fields is CDR3 protein, J gene, D gene, V gene, clone size. The D gene is left open where the match is weak. Size values are once, few and many counts, or a class for expanded clones, and some rows have none.

ASSLGTSGSSTDTQY | TRBJ2-3 | TRBD2 | TRBV11-2 | -
ASSPRDRDYGYT | TRBJ1-2 | TRBD1 | TRBV9 | -
ASSSAGAYEQY | TRBJ2-7 | - | TRBV5-4 | -
ASSPQNLGGAGMVDTQY | TRBJ2-3 | - | TRBV9 | once
ASSTGTAQETQY | TRBJ2-5 | TRBD1 | TRBV19 | -
ATRSGAYNEQF | TRBJ2-1 | TRBD2 | TRBV27 | -
ASSAGAGVGTDTQY | TRBJ2-3 | TRBD2 | TRBV6-4 | -
ASSTGTGTTNEKLF | TRBJ1-4 | TRBD1 | TRBV28 | -
ASSSLAGGPSGGELF | TRBJ2-2 | TRBD2 | TRBV5-1 | -
ASSKAYRPAGTQY | TRBJ2-3 | - | TRBV21-1 | -
ASSARTSGGYNEQF | TRBJ2-1 | TRBD2 | TRBV7-9 | many
ASSRAPGVNNNEQF | TRBJ2-1 | - | TRBV5-5 | -
ASSQQGPNTGELF | TRBJ2-2 | - | TRBV6-5 | -
GGGQGDYGYT | TRBJ1-2 | TRBD1 | TRBV29-1 | many
ASSEAPQGEDTQY | TRBJ2-3 | TRBD1 | TRBV2 | -
ASSLEVSLGANTQY | TRBJ2-3 | - | TRBV5-4 | -
ASIEFGQRSYNEQF | TRBJ2-1 | - | TRBV6-6 | -
ASSSADRRNTIY | TRBJ1-3 | - | TRBV5-1 | -
ASSLGFAVF | TRBJ1-1 | - | TRBV5-6 | -
ASSIVTGGEKLF | TRBJ1-4 | - | TRBV19 | -
ATSASYEQY | TRBJ2-7 | - | TRBV24-1 | -
ASSLGGASGIGV | TRBJ2-1 | TRBD2 | TRBV7-9 | -
ASSANQGIGNQPQH | TRBJ1-5 | - | TRBV18 | -
ASSQEGGSDEQF | TRBJ2-1 | TRBD2 | TRBV4-1 | -
ASSLEGPATNEKLF | TRBJ1-4 | - | TRBV5-1 | -
ARSFWGGVYEQY | TRBJ2-7 | - | TRBV5-3 | -
ASSFELATYNEQF | TRBJ2-1 | TRBD2 | TRBV7-8 | -
ASSLPGTNEKLF | TRBJ1-4 | - | TRBV27 | -
ASRSPPGQGDRGTEAF | TRBJ1-1 | TRBD1 | TRBV25-1 | -
ASMRVGGEQY | TRBJ2-7 | - | TRBV19 | -
ASSPVIAGTPDTQY | TRBJ2-3 | TRBD2 | TRBV27 | -
ASSNPGTGDTGELF | TRBJ2-2 | - | TRBV21-1 | -
ASSITGGRAVDTQY | TRBJ2-3 | TRBD2 | TRBV19 | -
ASSQRGSGGNEQF | TRBJ2-1 | TRBD2 | TRBV3-1/TRBV3-2 | -
ASSIRPGNEQF | TRBJ2-1 | - | TRBV19 | -
ASSLDRATSTDTQY | TRBJ2-3 | - | TRBV7-8 | -
ASSQYLGQGRRGGANVLT | TRBJ2-6 | TRBD1 | TRBV3-1/TRBV3-2 | -
ASRQGAIHGTEAF | TRBJ1-1 | TRBD1 | TRBV6-5 | -
ASSLEQGARGANVLT | TRBJ2-6 | TRBD1 | TRBV5-8 | -
SASAGNNQPQH | TRBJ1-5 | - | TRBV20-1 | -
ASSDGLAGSSYEQY | TRBJ2-7 | TRBD2 | TRBV6-1 | -
ASSQGSRGVVTEAF | TRBJ1-1 | - | TRBV4-1 | -